One and the same sample provided the 14 T cell receptor beta chains below, sequenced in a study of CD4 T cells in lung cancer. At least 3 cm from the malignant lesion, non-adjacent lung tissue was taken from the same resection. Generated by immunoSEQ multiplex PCR, the TCRdb table keeps only in-frame clones and is missing some. The data hold about 10,000 clones, with 50% to 75% observed a single time. The sequenced material came from normal lung tissue taken away from the tumor. The origin of the receptors is a man aged 55 to 69 with non-small cell lung cancer.

The rearrangement joins TRBV19 to TRBJ2-3; 8 bases match TRBD2. This CDR3 is 16 amino acids long. V dropped 5 bases and J dropped 3; count of bases not matched to a gene: 10. Per germline, CDR1 LNHDA and CDR2 SQIVND (reference sequence). The CDR3 sequence is CASSAHSGSGTDTQYF. CDR3 sequence (DNA): TGTGCCAGTAGTGCCCACAGCGGGAGCGGGACAGATACGCAGTATTTT.

The gene calls are TRBV5-1 and TRBJ2-3; D perhaps matches TRBD2 (6 bases). V lost 3 bases and J 3 bases, leaving 14 bases between the germline ends. The germline gives CDR1 SGHRS, CDR2 YFSETQ. The CDR3 consists of 15 residues. The CDR3 here is CASSWAGRRTDTQYF. The CDR3 DNA reads TGCGCCAGCAGCTGGGCGGGGAGGCGGACAGATACGCAGTATTTT.

Relative to its sample, this clone is medium-sized. The chain combines TRBV7-3 with TRBJ2-1, with D possibly TRBD2 on 6 matching bases. V lost 2 bases to trimming and J lost 6 bases, with 11 bases between them. The CDR3 has 14 residues. Germline-derived CDR1 and CDR2 are SGHTA and FQGTGA. Here the CDR3 DNA reads TGTGCCAGCAGCTTATCCGGGACTTCCAATGAGCAGTTCTTC. Amino acids: CASSLSGTSNEQFF. The whole variable domain, filled in from reference TRBV7-3 and TRBJ2-1, reads GAGVSQTPSNKVTEKGKYVELRCDPISGHTALYWYRQSLGQGPEFLIYFQGTGAADDSGLPNDRFFAVRPEGSVSTLKIQRTERGDSAVYLCASSLSGTSNEQFFGPGTRLTVL.

This chain connects TRBV28 to TRBJ2-1, with D unresolved. The germline gives CDR1 MDHEN, CDR2 SYDVKM. V was shortened by 5 bases and J by 6 bases, with 5 bases between the two germline ends. The CDR3 is 11 residues long. CDR3 protein: CASSAFNEQFF. CDR3 coding DNA: TGTGCCAGCAGTGCGTTCAATGAGCAGTTCTTC. The variable domain in full, completed from reference TRBV28 and TRBJ2-1, reads DVKVTQSSRYLVKRTGEKVFLECVQDMDHENMFWYRQDPGLGLRLIYFSYDVKMKEKGDIPEGYSVSREKKERFSLILESASTNQTSMYLCASSAFNEQFFGPGTRLTVL.

V and J are TRBV5-1 and TRBJ2-2, with 13 bases fitting TRBD2. This CDR3 comprises 18 residues. Germline CDR1 and CDR2: SGHRS and YFSETQ. The V and J ends lost 4 bases and 3 bases, in that order; junction bases with no gene match: 9. DNA of the CDR3: TGCGCCAGCAGCGACGGACTAGCGGGAGTCAGAGACACCGGGGAGCTGTTTTTT. Its protein is CASSDGLAGVRDTGELFF. Supplemented by reference TRBV5-1 and TRBJ2-2, the full variable domain reads KAGVTQTPRYLIKTRGQQVTLSCSPISGHRSVSWYQQTPGQGLQFLFEYFSETQRNKGNFPGRFSGRQFSNSRSEMNVSTLELGDSALYLCASSDGLAGVRDTGELFFGEGSRLTVL.

This clone was observed once. This chain links TRBV11-2 with TRBJ2-5, with 8 bases lining up with TRBD2. The last part of the DNA fits TRBJ2-7 better; the J call may be wrong. From germline, CDR1 is SGHAT and CDR2 FQNNGV. CDR3 size: 17 residues. The CDR3 sequence is CASSSRGGAGTDYEQYF. DNA of the CDR3: TGTGCCAGCAGCTCCCGGGGGGGGGCCGGGACGGACTACGAGCAGTACTTC.

This clone was counted once. At one boundary the junction diverges from the germline segment, which might be a read error. The V gene is TRBV30, the J gene TRBJ1-1; weak D call: TRBD1 (5 bases). Germline V gives CDR1 GTSNPN, CDR2 SVGIG (reference sequence). The CDR3 sequence is 13 residues long. CDR3 region: CAWTGHMNTEAFF. The DNA for the CDR3 is TGTGCCTGGACAGGACATATGAATACTGAAGCTTTCTTT. The entire variable domain, with the rest obtained from reference TRBV30 and TRBJ1-1, is as follows: SQTIHQWPATLVQPVGSPLSLECTVEGTSNPNLYWYRQAAGRGLQLLFYSVGIGQISSEVPQNLSASRPQDRQFILSSKKLLLSDSGFYLCAWTGHMNTEAFFGQGTRLTVV.

This clone was detected a few times. This chain links TRBV9 with TRBJ2-1, with 12 bases fitting TRBD2. The V gene end was trimmed by 4 bases and the J gene end by 2 bases; junction bases not matched to a gene: 7. The germline V gene has CDR1 SGDLS and CDR2 YYNGEE. The CDR3 is 17 residues long. CDR3: CASSPLAGGSPYNEQFF. CDR3 nucleotides: TGTGCCAGCAGCCCCCTAGCGGGAGGGTCACCCTACAATGAGCAGTTCTTC.

The V gene is TRBV6-6, the J gene TRBJ1-2, with D maybe TRBD1 (5 bases). The CDR3 is 15 residues long. Trimming left V 4 bases short and J 5 bases short, with 17 bases between. Looked up from germline, CDR1 is MNHNY and CDR2 is SVGAGI (reference sequence). Written as DNA, the CDR3 is TGTGCCAGCAGTTCCGGTGGGGGGGGATTTTATGGCTACACCTTC. Translating gives CASSSGGGGFYGYTF.

Concerning this clone: This sample includes further DNA sequences coding for the same CDR3. CDR3 sequence: CAISERGTNEKLFF. The CDR3 DNA reads as TGTGCCATCAGTGAGCGGGGAACTAATGAAAAACTGTTTTTT. V is TRBV10-3 and J is TRBJ1-4, with D unresolved. Germline assignment: CDR1 ENHRY and CDR2 SYGVKD. This CDR3 has 14 amino acids. V lost 2 bases, J lost 1 base, and 5 bases lay in between.

The chain uses TRBV7-9 and TRBJ2-4, with D perhaps matching TRBD1 (5 bases). Germline V gene data show CDR1 as SEHNR and CDR2 as FQNEAQ (reference sequence). The CDR3 totals 18 residues. Trimming cost V 1 base and J 2 bases, with 18 bases left between them. The CDR3: CASSLESGRVIPKNIQYF. Written as DNA, the CDR3 is TGTGCCAGCAGCTTAGAGTCCGGCAGGGTGATTCCCAAAAACATTCAGTACTTC.

This chain connects TRBV27 to TRBJ2-6, with TRBD1 identical over 8 bases. Per the germline V gene, CDR1 is MNHEY and CDR2 is SMNVEV (reference sequence). The CDR3 spans 19 residues. Unmatched junction bases numbered 11, after V lost 4 bases and J lost 0 bases. The CDR3 DNA sequence: TGTGCCAGCAGTTCGACGGCAGGGGGCTTACCCTCTGGGGCCAACGTCCTGACTTTC. Its protein product is CASSSTAGGLPSGANVLTF.

This chain uses TRBV18 with TRBJ2-5, with 9 nucleotides matching TRBD1. V shed 4 bases and J 5 bases; nucleotides not matched to a gene: 5. The CDR3 covers 14 residues. Germline loops: CDR1 KGHSH, CDR2 LQKENI. The CDR3 DNA sequence: TGTGCCAGCTCACTCACAGGACAGGGGGAGACCCAGTACTTC. Translated: CASSLTGQGETQYF. Based on the CDR3 plus reference TRBV18 and TRBJ2-5, the full variable domain is NAGVMQNPRHLVRRRGQEARLRCSPMKGHSHVYWYRQLPEEGLKFMVYLQKENIIDESGMPKERFSAEFPKEGPSILRIQQVVRGDSAAYFCASSLTGQGETQYFGPGTRLLVL.

The V gene is TRBV7-9, the J gene TRBJ2-7; TRBD2 is a possible D gene (6 bases). Trimming took 4 bases from V and 5 from J, leaving 18 bases between them. The CDR3 totals 15 residues. CDR1 SEHNR and CDR2 FQNEAQ come from the germline V gene (reference sequence). CDR3: CASSSWTNRANEQYF. As DNA, the CDR3 is TGTGCCAGCAGCTCATGGACTAATCGGGCCAACGAGCAGTACTTC.